This TCR beta chain was captured in a study of shared clonotypes between healthy human individuals (dated by TCRdb to between 2020 and 2021). As for the study more broadly: A couple of women and a few men aged 18 to 49 years were included in the cohort. Libraries were prepared and TCR repertoires were sequenced by different laboratories using diverse techniques, in order to increase sequencing depth and limit assay-specific biases. To estimate repertoire size and how much clonotypes are shared between individuals, the study performed deep sequencing of blood TCR repertoires from a few healthy adults. For each donor, three plates each were used for CD4 naive and CD4 memory, two plates were used for CD8 naive, and one plate was used for CD8 memory. Per donor, leukapheresis produced somewhere between about 0.85 and 8.9 billion PBMCs.

In regard to this clone: Its antigen specificity is not known. Per-base quality was not reported, and no clone a single base away is much larger than it.

The CDR3 has 17 amino acids, counting the end cysteine and phenylalanine. Only the CDR3 portion is preserved as DNA: 51 bases, with reading frame beginning at the first base. Trimming takes 0 bases from V and 0 bases from J, and the germline ends sit 13 bases apart. CDR1 SGHRS and CDR2 YFSETQ are derived from the germline V gene. What the authors observed across the whole study: Pairwise subsampling led to the expectation that sequencing depth would affect the degree of clonotype sharing among donors. The small number of donors limited the genetic and exposure-history diversity represented. Incomplete sequencing was indicated by rarefaction of sorted-subset datasets, despite the large sequencing depth. Sampling was restricted to blood, and TCR repertoires in tissue are likely to differ from TCR repertoires in blood. Clonotypes shared by all four sorted-subset donors showed higher generation probabilities than non-shared clonotypes. Larger estimated clonotype richness was generally found for naive subsets than for memory subsets. Across a handful of donors, approximately 4.6% of naive CD4, approximately 3.6% of naive CD8, under 2.5% of memory CD4, and approximately 0.4% of memory CD8 clonotypes were shared.

TCR CDR3 regions were amplified from genomic DNA by multiplex PCR using the deep immunoSEQ assay. Extracted genomic DNA from each cell subset was spread evenly across all wells of several immunoSEQ 96-well plates, with each plate serving as a replicate. For sorted subsets, roughly 0.2 ug genomic DNA, equal to 30,000 or so T cell genomes, was loaded into each replicate PCR. Purified libraries were quantified with a Qubit 3.0 fluorometer, sized on a Bioanalyzer 2100, and re-quantified with the KAPA Library Quantification kit. Each immunoSEQ 96-well plate was sequenced on its own single-read 150-cycle Illumina NextSeq 550 flow cell. The authors' pipeline ran thus. Because the immunoSEQ output held only junctional sequences and lacked quality scores, the filtering could not match the filtering applied to full-length reads. To assign V/J genes and CDR3, sequences were annotated using PyIR, a Python wrapper for IgBLAST v1.9, with IMGT germline references. Reads were removed for weak V/J assignments (E-value above 1e-6), missing CDR3, stop codons, out-of-frame junctions, or ambiguous translated residues. V3J clonotypes were defined as sequences sharing an identical inferred V gene, J gene, and CDR3 amino acid sequence. Percentage overlap between repertoires was calculated by dividing the number of shared unique clonotypes by the size of the smaller repertoire. Repertoire richness was assessed with RTK rarefaction, the Chao1 estimator, and Recon v2.1 estimates of unobserved clonotypes. OLGA was used to compute generation probabilities for all TCRbeta clonotypes that the gDNA method yielded from a few donors. The table was pulled from immuneACCESS by TCRdb, which kept in-frame rearrangements only. Such tables lose some clones; where checked, under half of the loss comes from unresolved V genes, and the rest has no known cause. D and trimming come from the DNA, and the V and J calls and clone size come from that table. The sample table holds hundreds of thousands of clones, of which about 96% were seen once. The biggest ten clones account for approximately 0.32% of the sample.

Donors were healthy HIV-negative adults with no recently reported acute infections or vaccinations. All donors were Caucasian adults living in Nashville, Tennessee, USA. The CD8 memory samples were a combination of magnetically selected CD45RO+ cells and CCR7-negative CD45RA+ effector memory (TemRA) cells. After blood collection by leukapheresis, PBMCs were isolated using Ficoll-Histopaque density gradient centrifugation and then cryopreserved in the vapor phase of liquid nitrogen. Analytical flow cytometry was used to check the purity and quantity of every magnetically sorted T cell population. Genomic DNA was isolated from every sorted fraction and measured by UV absorbance on a Nanodrop 2000c.

The sequenced sample consisted of memory CD8+ T cells sorted from blood. The sample's cell subset or site label, in plain terms: CD45RO+ cells pooled with CCR7-negative TemRA cells. The chain is made from TRBV5-1 and TRBJ1-5; 6 matching bases give a weak D call of TRBD1. The TCR sequence derives from a man aged 25-45 years in good health. CDR3 loop: CASSLGVGGDSNQPQHF. The DNA reads TGCGCCAGCAGCTTGGGTGTCGGGGGCGATAGCAATCAGCCCCAGCATTTT.